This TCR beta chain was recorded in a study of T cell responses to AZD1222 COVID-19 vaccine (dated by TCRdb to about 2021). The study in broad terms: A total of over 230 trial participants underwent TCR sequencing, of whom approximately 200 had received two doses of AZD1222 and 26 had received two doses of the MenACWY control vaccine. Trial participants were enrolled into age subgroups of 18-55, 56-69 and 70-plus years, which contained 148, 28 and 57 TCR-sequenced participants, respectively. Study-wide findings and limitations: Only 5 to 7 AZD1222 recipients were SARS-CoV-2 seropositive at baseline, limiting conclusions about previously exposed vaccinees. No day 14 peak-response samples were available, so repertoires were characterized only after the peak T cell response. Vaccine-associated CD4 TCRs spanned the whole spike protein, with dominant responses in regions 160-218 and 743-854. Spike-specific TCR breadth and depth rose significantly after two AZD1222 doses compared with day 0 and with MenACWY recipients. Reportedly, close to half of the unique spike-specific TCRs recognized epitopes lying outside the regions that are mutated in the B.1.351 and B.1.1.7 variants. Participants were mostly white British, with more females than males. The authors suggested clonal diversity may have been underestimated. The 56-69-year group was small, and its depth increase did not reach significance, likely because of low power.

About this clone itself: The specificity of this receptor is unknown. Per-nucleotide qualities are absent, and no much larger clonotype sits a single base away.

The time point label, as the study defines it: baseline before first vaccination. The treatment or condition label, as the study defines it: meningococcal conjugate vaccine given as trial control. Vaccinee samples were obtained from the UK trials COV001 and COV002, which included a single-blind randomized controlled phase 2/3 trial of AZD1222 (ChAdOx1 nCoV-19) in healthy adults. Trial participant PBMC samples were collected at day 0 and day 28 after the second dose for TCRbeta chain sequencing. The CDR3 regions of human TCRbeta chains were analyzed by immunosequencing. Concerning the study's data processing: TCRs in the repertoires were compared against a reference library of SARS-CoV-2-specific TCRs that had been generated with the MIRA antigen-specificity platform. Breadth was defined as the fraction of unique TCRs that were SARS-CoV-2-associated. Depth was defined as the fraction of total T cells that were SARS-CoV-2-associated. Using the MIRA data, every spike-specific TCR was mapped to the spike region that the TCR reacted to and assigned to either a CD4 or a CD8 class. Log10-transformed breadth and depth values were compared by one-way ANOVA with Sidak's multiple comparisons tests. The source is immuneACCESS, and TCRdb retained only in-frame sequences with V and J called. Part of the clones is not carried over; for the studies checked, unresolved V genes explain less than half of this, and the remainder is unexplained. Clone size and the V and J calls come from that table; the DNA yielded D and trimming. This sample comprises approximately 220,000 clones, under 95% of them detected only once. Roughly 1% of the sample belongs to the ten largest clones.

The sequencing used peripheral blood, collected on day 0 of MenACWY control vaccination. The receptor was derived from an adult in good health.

The sequenced DNA is TGTGCCAGCTCACCAGGAGGTAGTGATGAAGCTTTCTTT. Its translation is CASSPGGSDEAFF. The chain is made from TRBV18 and TRBJ1-1; the D gene remains uncertain. The junction shows trimming of 2 bases on V and 7 bases on J, plus 11 bases between the germline ends. The CDR3 spans 13 residues, from the cysteine through the phenylalanine. The kept DNA is CDR3 alone, 39 bases in frame from the first base. Per the germline V gene, KGHSH is the CDR1 and LQKENI is the CDR2.